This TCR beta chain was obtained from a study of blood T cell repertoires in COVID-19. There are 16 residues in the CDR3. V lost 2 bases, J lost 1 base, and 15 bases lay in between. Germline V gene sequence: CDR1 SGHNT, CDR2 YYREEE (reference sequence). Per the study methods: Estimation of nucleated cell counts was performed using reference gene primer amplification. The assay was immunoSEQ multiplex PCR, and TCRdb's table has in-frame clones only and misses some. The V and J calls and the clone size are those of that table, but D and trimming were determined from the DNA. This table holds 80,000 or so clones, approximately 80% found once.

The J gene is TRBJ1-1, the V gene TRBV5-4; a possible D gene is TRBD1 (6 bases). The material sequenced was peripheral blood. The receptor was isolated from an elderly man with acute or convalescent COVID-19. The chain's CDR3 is CASSFGGGEGNTEAFF. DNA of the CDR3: TGTGCCAGCAGCTTCGGGGGGGGCGAAGGGAACACTGAAGCTTTCTTT.